This T cell receptor beta chain was captured in a study of cytomegalovirus exposure and HLA in healthy donors. Amplification used 60 Vbeta primers and 13 Jbeta primers. Assay: immunoSEQ multiplex PCR; the TCRdb copy retains only in-frame clones and omits some. This table holds about 140,000 clones, 88% found once. CDR3 size: 15 residues. Germline-derived CDR1 and CDR2 are MNHEY and SMNVEV (reference sequence). V lost 6 bases to trimming and J lost 2 bases; unmatched junction nucleotides: 7. The origin of this receptor is a woman in her thirties or forties in good health and CMV-seronegative. V is TRBV27 and J is TRBJ1-5, with 7 bases aligning to TRBD1. Sequenced sample: PBMCs. CDR3: CASSIGGLGNQPQHF. Here the CDR3 DNA reads TGTGCCAGCAGCATAGGGGGCTTGGGCAATCAGCCCCAGCATTTT.